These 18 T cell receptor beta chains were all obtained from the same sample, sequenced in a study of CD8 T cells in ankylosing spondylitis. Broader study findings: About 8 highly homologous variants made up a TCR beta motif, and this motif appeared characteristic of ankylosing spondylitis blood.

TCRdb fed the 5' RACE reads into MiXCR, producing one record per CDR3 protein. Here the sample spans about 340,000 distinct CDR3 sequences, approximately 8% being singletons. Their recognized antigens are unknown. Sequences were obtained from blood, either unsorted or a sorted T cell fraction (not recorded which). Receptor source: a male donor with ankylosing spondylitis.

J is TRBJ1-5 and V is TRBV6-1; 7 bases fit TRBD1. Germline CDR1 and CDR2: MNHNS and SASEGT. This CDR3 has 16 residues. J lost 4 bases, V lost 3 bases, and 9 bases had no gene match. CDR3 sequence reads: CASSDPGQGVNQPQHF. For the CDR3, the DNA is TGTGCCAGCAGTGACCCCGGGCAGGGGGTTAATCAGCCCCAGCATTTT.

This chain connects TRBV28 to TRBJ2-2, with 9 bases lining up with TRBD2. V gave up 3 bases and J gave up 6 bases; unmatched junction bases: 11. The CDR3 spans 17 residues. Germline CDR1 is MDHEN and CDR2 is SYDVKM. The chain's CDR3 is CASSFVSAGGPSGELFF. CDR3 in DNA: TGTGCCAGCAGTTTTGTATCTGCGGGAGGGCCGTCCGGGGAGCTGTTTTTT.

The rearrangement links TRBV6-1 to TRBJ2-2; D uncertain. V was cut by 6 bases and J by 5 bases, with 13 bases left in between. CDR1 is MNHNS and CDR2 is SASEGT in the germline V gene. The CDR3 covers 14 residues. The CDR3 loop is CASSDDPPTGELFF. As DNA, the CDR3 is TGTGCCAGCAGCGACGATCCCCCTACCGGGGAGCTGTTTTTT.

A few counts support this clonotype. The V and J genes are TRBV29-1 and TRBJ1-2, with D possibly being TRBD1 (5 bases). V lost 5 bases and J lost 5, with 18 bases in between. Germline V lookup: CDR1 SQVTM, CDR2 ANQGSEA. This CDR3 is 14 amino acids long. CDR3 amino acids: CSVLRDGEMYGYTF. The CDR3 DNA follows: TGCAGCGTTCTCCGGGACGGAGAAATGTATGGCTACACCTTC. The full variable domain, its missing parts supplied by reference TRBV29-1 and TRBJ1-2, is SAVISQKPSRDICQRGTSLTIQCQVDSQVTMMFWYRQQPGQSLTLIATANQGSEATYESGFVIDKFPISRPNLTFSTLTVSNMSPEDSSIYLCSVLRDGEMYGYTFGSGTRLTVV.

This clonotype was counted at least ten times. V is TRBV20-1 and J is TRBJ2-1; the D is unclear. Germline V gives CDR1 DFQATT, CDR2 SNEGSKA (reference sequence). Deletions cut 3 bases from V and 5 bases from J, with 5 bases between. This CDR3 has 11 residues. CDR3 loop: CSARENNEQFF. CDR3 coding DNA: TGCAGTGCTAGGGAAAACAATGAGCAGTTCTTC.

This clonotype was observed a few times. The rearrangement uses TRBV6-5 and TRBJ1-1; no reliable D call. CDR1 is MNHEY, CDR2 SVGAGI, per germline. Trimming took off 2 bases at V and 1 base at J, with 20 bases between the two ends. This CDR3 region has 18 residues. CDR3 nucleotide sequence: TGTGCCAGCAGTTACCCGCCAACAGTAGGGTTGGGGAACACTGAAGCTTTCTTT. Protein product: CASSYPPTVGLGNTEAFF.

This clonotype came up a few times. The DNA of the CDR3 is TGCGCCAGCAGCGGGACAGTCTCTGGGGCCAACGTCCTGACTTTC. As protein: CASSGTVSGANVLTF. This rearrangement joins TRBV5-1 to TRBJ2-6; 7 bases match TRBD1. V lost 4 bases, J lost 0 bases, and 1 base stayed unmatched. The CDR3 runs 15 residues. CDR1 and CDR2 from the germline V gene are SGHRS and YFSETQ.

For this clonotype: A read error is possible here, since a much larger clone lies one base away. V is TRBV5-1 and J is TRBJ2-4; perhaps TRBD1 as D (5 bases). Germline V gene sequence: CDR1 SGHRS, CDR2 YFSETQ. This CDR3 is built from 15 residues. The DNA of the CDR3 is TGCGCCAGCAGCTTGGCCCCCAGGGAAGGAACCATTAAGTACTTC. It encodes CASSLAPREGTIKYF.

The chain's CDR3 is CASRPGNQETQYF. DNA for the CDR3: TGTGCCAGCCGTCCGGGTAACCAAGAGACCCAGTACTTC. The gene calls are TRBV12-3 or TRBV12-4 and TRBJ2-5; D is undetermined. CDR3 size: 13 residues. Trimming left V 8 bases short and J 0 bases short, with 10 bases between.

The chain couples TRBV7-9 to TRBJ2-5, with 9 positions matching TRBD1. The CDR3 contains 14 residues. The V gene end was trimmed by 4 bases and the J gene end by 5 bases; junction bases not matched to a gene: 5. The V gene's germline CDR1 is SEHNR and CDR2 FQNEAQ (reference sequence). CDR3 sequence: CASSSGTGTETQYF. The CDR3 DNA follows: TGTGCCAGCAGCTCCGGGACAGGGACGGAGACCCAGTACTTC. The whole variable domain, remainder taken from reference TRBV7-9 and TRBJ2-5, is DTGVSQNPRHKITKRGQNVTFRCDPISEHNRLYWYRQTLGQGPEFLTYFQNEAQLEKSRLLSDRFSAERPKGSFSTLEIQRTEQGDSAMYLCASSSGTGTETQYFGPGTRLLVL.

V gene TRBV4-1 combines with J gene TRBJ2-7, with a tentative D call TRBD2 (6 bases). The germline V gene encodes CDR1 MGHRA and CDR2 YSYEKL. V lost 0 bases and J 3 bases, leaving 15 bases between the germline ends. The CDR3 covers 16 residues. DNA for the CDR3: TGCGCCAGCAGCCAAGATCATACTAGCAGACTCTACGAGCAGTACTTC. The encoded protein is CASSQDHTSRLYEQYF.

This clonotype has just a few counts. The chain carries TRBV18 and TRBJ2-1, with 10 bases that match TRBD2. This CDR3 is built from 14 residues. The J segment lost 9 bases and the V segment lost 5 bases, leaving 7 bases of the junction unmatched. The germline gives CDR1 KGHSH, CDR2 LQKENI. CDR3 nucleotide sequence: TGTGCCAGCTCAGGCCTAGCGGGAGAGGCTGAGCAGTTCTTC. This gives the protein CASSGLAGEAEQFF. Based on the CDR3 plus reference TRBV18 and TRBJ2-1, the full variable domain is NAGVMQNPRHLVRRRGQEARLRCSPMKGHSHVYWYRQLPEEGLKFMVYLQKENIIDESGMPKERFSAEFPKEGPSILRIQQVVRGDSAAYFCASSGLAGEAEQFFGPGTRLTVL.

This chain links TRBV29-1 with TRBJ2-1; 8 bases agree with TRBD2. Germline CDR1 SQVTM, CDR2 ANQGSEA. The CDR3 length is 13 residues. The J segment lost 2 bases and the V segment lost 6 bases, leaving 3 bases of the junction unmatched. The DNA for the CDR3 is TGCAGCGTGCCCGGGAGGGCCTACAATGAGCAGTTCTTC. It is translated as CSVPGRAYNEQFF.

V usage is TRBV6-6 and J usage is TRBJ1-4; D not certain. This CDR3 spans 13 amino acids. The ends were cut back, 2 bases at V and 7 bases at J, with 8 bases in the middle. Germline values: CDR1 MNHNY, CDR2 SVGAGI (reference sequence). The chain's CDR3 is CASSYVIGEKLFF. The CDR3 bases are TGTGCCAGCAGTTACGTAATCGGTGAAAAACTGTTTTTT.

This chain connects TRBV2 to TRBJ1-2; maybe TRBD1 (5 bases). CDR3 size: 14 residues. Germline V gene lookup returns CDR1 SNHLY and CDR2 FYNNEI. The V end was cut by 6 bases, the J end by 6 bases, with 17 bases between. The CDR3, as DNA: TGTGCCAGCAGAGGGATCCAGGGAGGTCATGGCTACACCTTC. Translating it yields CASRGIQGGHGYTF.

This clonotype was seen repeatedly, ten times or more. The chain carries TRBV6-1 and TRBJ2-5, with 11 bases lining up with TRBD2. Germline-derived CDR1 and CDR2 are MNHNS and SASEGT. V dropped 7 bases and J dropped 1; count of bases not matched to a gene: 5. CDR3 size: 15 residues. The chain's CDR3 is CASIEGLAAQETQYF. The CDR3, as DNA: TGTGCCAGCATCGAGGGACTAGCGGCCCAAGAGACCCAGTACTTC.

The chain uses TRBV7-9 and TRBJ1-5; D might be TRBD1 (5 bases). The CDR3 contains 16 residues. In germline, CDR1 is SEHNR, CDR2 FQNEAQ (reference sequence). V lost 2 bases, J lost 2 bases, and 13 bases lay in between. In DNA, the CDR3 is TGTGCCAGCAGCTTACCTGGGGCGGACGGCAATCAGCCCCAGCATTTT. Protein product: CASSLPGADGNQPQHF.

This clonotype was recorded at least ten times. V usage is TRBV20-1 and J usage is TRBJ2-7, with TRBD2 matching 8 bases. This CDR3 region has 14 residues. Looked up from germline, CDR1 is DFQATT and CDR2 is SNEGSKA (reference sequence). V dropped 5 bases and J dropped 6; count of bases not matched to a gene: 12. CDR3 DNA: TGCAGTGCTGTAGAGGGGACTAGTGAAAGCGAGCAGTACTTC. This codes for CSAVEGTSESEQYF.